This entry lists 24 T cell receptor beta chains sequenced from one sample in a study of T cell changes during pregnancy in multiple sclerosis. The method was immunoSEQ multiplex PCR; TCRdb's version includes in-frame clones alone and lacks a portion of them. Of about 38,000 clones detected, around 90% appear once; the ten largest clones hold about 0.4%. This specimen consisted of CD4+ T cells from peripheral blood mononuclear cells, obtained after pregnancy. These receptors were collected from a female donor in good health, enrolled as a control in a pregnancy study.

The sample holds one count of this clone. CDR3 sequence: CAWRGGDREAFF. CDR3 coding DNA: TGTGCCTGGAGGGGAGGGGACAGGGAAGCTTTCTTT. V usage is TRBV30 and J usage is TRBJ1-1; 8 bases line up with TRBD1. The ends lost 3 bases at V and 8 bases at J; junction bases unmatched: 5. Germline CDR1 is GTSNPN and CDR2 is SVGIG (reference sequence). This CDR3 has 12 amino acids.

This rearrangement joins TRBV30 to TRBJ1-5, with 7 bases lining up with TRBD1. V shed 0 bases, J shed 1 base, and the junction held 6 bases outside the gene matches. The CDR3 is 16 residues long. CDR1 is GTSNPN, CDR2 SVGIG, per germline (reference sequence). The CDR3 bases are TGTGCCTGGAGTGTACGACAGGGCCGGAGCAATCAGCCCCAGCATTTT. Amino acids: CAWSVRQGRSNQPQHF.

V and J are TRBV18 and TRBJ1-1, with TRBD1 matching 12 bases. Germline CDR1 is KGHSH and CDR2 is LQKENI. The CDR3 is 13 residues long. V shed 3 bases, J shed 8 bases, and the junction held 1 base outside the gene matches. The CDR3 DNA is TGTGCCAGCTCACCGGGACAGGGGGCCGAAGCTTTCTTT. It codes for CASSPGQGAEAFF.

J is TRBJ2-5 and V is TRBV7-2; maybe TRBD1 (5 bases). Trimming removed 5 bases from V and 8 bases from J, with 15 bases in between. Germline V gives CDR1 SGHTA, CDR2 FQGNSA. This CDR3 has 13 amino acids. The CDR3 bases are TGTGCCAGCAGCCCAGGGTCTGGGAAAACCCAGTACTTC. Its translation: CASSPGSGKTQYF.

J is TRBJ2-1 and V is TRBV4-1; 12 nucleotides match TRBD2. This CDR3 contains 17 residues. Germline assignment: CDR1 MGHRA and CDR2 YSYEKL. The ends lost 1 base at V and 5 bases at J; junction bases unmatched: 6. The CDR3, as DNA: TGCGCCAGCAGCCAAGTGATCCTAGCGGGGGGGCACAATGAGCAGTTCTTC. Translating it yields CASSQVILAGGHNEQFF.

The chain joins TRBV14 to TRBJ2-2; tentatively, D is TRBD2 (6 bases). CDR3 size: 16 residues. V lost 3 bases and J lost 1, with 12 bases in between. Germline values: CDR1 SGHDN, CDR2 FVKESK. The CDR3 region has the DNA TGTGCCAGCAGCCAGGACCGGGACTGGAACACCGGGGAGCTGTTTTTT. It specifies CASSQDRDWNTGELFF.

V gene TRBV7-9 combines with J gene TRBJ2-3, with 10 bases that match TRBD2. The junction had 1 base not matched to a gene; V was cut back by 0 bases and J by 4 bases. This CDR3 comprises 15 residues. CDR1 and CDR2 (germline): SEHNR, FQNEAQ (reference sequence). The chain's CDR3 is CASSLAGTSADTQYF. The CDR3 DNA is TGTGCCAGCAGCTTAGCCGGGACTAGCGCAGATACGCAGTATTTT.

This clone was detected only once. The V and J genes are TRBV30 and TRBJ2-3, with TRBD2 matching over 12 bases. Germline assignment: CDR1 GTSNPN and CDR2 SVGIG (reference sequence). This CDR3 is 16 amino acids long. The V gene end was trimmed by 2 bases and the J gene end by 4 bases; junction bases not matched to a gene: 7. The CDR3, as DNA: TGTGCCTGGAGTCCAGGGACTAGCGGGCGCGCAGATACGCAGTATTTT. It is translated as CAWSPGTSGRADTQYF.

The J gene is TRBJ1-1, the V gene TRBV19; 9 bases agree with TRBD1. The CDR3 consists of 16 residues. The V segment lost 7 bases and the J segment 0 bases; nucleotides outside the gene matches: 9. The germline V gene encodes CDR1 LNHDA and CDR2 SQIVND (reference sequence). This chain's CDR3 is CASIPDRGKMNTEAFF. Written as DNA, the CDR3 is TGTGCCAGTATTCCGGACAGGGGAAAGATGAACACTGAAGCTTTCTTT.

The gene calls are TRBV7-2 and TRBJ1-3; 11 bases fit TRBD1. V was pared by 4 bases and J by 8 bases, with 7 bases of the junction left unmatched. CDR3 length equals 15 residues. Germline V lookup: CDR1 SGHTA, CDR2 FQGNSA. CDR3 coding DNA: TGTGCCAGCAGCTCGGGGGGACAGGGGGGAGACACCATATATTTT. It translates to CASSSGGQGGDTIYF.

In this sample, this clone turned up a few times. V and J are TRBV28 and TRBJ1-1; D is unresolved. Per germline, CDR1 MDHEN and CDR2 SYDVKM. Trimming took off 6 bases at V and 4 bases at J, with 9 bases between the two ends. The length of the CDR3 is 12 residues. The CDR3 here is CASREITTEAFF. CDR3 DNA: TGTGCCAGCAGAGAGATCACCACTGAAGCTTTCTTT.

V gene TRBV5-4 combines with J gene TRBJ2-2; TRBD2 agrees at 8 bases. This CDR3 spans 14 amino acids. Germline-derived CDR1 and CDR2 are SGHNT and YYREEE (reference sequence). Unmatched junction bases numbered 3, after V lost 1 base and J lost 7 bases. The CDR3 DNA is TGTGCCAGCAGCTTGCGGAGCGGGAGCGGGGAGCTGTTTTTT. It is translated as CASSLRSGSGELFF.

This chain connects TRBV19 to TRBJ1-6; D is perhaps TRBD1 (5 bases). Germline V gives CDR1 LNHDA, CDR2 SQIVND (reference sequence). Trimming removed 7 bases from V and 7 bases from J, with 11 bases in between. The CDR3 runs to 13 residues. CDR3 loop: CASIGVRNSPLHF. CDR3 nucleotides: TGTGCCAGTATAGGGGTGAGGAATTCACCCCTCCACTTT.

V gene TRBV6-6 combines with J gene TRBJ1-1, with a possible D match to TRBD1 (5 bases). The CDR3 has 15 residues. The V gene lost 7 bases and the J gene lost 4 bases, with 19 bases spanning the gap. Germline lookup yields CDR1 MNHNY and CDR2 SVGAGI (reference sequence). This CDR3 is CASNPAGGMGTEAFF. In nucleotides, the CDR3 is TGTGCCAGCAACCCAGCCGGGGGGATGGGCACTGAAGCTTTCTTT.

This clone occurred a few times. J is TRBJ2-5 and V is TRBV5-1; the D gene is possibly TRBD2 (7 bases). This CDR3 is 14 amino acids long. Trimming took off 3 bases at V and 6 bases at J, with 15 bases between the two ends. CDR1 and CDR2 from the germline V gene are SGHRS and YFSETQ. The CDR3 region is CASSSPGGQQTQYF. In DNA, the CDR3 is TGCGCCAGCAGCTCCCCGGGGGGCCAGCAGACCCAGTACTTC.

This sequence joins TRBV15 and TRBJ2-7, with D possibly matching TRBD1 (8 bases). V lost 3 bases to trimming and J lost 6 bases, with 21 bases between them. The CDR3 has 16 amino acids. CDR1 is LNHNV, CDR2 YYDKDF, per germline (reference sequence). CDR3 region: CATSRGGGQGALEQYF. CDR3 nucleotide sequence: TGTGCCACCAGCAGGGGCGGGGGCCAGGGGGCCCTCGAGCAGTACTTC.

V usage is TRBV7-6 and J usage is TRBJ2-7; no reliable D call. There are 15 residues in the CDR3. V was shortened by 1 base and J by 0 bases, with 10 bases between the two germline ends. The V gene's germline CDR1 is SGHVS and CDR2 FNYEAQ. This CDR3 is CASSLDTFGSYEQYF. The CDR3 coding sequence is TGTGCCAGCAGCTTAGATACCTTCGGCTCCTACGAGCAGTACTTC. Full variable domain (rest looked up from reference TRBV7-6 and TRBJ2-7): GAGVSQSPRYKVTKRGQDVALRCDPISGHVSLYWYRQALGQGPEFLTYFNYEAQQDKSGLPNDRFSAERPEGSISTLTIQRTEQRDSAMYRCASSLDTFGSYEQYFGPGTRLTVT.

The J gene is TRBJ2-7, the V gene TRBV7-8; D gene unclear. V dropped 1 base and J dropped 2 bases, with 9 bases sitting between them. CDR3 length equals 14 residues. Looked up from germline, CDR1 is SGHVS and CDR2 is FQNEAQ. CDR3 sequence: CASSLGTGPYEQYF. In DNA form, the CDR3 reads TGTGCCAGCAGCTTAGGCACGGGTCCCTACGAGCAGTACTTC.

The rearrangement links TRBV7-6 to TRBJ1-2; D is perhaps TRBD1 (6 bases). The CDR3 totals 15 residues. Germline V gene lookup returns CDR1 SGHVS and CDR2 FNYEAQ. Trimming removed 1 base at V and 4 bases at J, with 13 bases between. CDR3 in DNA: TGTGCCAGCAGCTTAGGAATAGGACAGACCTATGGCTACACCTTC. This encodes CASSLGIGQTYGYTF. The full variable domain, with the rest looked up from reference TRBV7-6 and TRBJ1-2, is GAGVSQSPRYKVTKRGQDVALRCDPISGHVSLYWYRQALGQGPEFLTYFNYEAQQDKSGLPNDRFSAERPEGSISTLTIQRTEQRDSAMYRCASSLGIGQTYGYTFGSGTRLTVV.

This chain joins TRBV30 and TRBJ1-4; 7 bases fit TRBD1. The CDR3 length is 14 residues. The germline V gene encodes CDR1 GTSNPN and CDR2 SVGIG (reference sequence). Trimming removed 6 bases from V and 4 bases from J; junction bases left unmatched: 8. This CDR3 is CACNTGESNEKLFF. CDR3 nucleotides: TGTGCCTGTAACACAGGGGAAAGTAATGAAAAACTGTTTTTT.

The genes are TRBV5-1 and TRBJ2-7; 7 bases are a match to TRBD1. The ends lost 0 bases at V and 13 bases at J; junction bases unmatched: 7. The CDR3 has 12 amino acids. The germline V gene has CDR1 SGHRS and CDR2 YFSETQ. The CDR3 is CASSLARDSLYF. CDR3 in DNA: TGCGCCAGCAGCTTGGCCCGGGACAGTCTTTACTTC.

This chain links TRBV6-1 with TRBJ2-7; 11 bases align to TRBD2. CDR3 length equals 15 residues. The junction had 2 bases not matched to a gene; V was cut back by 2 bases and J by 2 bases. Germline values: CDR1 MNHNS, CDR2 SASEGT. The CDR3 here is CASSELAGGPYEQYF. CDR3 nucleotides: TGTGCCAGCAGTGAACTAGCGGGGGGCCCCTACGAGCAGTACTTC.

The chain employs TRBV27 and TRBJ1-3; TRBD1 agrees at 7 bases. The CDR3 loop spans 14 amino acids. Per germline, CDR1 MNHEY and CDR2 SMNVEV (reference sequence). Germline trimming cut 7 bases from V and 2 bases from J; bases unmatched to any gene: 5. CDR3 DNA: TGTGCCAGCACCTTCCAGGGGGCTGGAAACACCATATATTTT. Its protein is CASTFQGAGNTIYF.

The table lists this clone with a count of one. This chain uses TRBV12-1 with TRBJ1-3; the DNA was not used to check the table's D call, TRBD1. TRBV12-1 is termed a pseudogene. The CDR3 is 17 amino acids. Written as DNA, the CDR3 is TGTGCCAGCAGCTTGAGCGCCAGAACAGGTCCTGGAAACACCATATATTTT. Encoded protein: CASSLSARTGPGNTIYF.